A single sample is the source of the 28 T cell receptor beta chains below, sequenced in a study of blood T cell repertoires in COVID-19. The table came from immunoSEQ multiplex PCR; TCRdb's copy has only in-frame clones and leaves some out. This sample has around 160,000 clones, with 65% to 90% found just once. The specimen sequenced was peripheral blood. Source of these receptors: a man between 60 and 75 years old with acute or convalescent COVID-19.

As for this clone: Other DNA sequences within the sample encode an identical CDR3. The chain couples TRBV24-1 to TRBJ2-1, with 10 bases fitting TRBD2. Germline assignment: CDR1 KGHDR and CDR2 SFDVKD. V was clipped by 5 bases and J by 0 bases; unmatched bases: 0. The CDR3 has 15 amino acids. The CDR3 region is CATSASGSSYNEQFF. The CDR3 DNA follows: TGTGCCACCAGTGCTAGCGGGAGCTCCTACAATGAGCAGTTCTTC.

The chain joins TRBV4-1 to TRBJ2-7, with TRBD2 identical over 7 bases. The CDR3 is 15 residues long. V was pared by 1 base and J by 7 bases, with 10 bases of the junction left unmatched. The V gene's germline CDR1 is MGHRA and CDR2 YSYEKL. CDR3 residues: CASSQGTRGRGEQYF. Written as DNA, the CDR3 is TGCGCCAGCAGCCAAGGGACTAGAGGTAGGGGAGAGCAGTACTTC.

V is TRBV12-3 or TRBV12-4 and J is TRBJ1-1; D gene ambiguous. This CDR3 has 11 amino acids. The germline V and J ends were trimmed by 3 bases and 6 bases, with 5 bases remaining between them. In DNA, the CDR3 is TGTGCCAGCAGTTTCTCTCCTGAAGCTTTCTTT. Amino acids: CASSFSPEAFF.

The CDR3 nucleotides are TGTGCCAGCAGCTTGGGACTAGCGGGAGCGTACGAGCAGTACTTC. This sequence encodes CASSLGLAGAYEQYF. The V gene is TRBV5-5, the J gene TRBJ2-7; TRBD2 matches at 12 bases. The J segment lost 4 bases and the V segment lost 0 bases, leaving 2 bases of the junction unmatched. CDR3 length: 15 residues. Germline CDR1 is SGHKS and CDR2 is YYEKEE (reference sequence).

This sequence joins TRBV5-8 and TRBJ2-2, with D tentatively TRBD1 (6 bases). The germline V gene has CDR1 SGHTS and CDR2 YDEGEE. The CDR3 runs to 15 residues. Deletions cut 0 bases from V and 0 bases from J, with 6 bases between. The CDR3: CASSLGTANTGELFF. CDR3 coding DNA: TGTGCCAGCAGCTTGGGGACAGCGAACACCGGGGAGCTGTTTTTT.

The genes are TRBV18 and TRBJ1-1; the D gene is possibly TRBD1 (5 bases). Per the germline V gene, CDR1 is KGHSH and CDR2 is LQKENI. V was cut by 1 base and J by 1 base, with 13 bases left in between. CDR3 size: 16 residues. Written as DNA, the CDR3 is TGTGCCAGCTCACCACTTACGGGACTCACGAACACTGAAGCTTTCTTT. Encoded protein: CASSPLTGLTNTEAFF.

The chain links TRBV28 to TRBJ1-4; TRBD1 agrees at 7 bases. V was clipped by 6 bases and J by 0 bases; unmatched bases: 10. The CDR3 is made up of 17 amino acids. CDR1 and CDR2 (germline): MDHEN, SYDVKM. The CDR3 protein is CASSPGGPTPTNEKLFF. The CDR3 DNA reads TGTGCCAGCAGCCCAGGGGGACCAACCCCAACTAATGAAAAACTGTTTTTT.

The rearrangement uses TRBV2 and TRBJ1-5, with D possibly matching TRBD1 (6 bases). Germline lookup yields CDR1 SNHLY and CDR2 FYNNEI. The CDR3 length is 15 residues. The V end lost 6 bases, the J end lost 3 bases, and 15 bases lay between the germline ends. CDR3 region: CASRKQGLVNQPQHF. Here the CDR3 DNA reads TGTGCCAGCAGGAAACAGGGACTAGTCAATCAGCCCCAGCATTTT.

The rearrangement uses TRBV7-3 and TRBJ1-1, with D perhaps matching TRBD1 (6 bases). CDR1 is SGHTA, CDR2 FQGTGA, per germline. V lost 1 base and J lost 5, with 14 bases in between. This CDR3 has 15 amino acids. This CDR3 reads CASSLMGGRLTEAFF. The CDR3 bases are TGTGCCAGCAGCTTAATGGGGGGGCGTTTAACTGAAGCTTTCTTT.

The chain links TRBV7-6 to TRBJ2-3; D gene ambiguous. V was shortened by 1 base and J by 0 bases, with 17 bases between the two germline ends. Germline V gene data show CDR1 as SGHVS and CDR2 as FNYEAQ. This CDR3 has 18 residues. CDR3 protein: CASSLVPPTSFSTDTQYF. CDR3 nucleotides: TGTGCCAGCAGCTTAGTTCCCCCCACTTCCTTTAGCACAGATACGCAGTATTTT.

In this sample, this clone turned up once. The CDR3 nucleotides read TGTGCCAGCAGTTTATACGGGAGGAAGACCCAGTACTTC. It translates to CASSLYGRKTQYF. The chain recombines TRBV28 with TRBJ2-5; 7 nucleotides agree with TRBD2. The CDR3 is made up of 13 amino acids. The V gene's germline CDR1 is MDHEN and CDR2 SYDVKM. The ends lost 1 base at V and 6 bases at J; junction bases unmatched: 2.

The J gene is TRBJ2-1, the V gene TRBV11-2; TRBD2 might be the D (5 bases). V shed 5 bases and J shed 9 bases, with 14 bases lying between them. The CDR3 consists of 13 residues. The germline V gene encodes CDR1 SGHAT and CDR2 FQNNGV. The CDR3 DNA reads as TGTGCCAGCAGCCCCGACTATGCCAGTGAGCAGTTCTTC. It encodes CASSPDYASEQFF. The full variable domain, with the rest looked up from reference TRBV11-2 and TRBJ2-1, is EAGVAQSPRYKIIEKRQSVAFWCNPISGHATLYWYQQILGQGPKLLIQFQNNGVVDDSQLPKDRFSAERLKGVDSTLKIQPAKLEDSAVYLCASSPDYASEQFFGPGTRLTVL.

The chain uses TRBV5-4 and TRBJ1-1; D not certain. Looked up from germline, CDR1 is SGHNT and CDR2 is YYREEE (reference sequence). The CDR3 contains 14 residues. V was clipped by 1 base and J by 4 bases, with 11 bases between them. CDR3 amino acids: CASSLFGRVTEAFF. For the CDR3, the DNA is TGTGCCAGCAGCTTGTTTGGGCGTGTCACTGAAGCTTTCTTT.

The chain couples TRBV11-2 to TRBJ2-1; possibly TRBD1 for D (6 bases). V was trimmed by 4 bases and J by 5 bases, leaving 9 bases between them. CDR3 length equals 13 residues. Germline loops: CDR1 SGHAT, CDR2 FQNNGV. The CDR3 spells CASSWAGDNEQFF. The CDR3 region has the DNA TGTGCCAGCAGCTGGGCAGGGGACAATGAGCAGTTCTTC.

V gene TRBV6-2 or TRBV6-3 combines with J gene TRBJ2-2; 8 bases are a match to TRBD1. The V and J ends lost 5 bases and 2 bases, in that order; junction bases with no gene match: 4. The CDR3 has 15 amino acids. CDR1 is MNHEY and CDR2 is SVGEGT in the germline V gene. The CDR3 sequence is CASSTDRGNTGELFF. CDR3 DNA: TGTGCCAGCAGTACCGACAGGGGAAACACCGGGGAGCTGTTTTTT.

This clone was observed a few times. The DNA for the CDR3 is TGTGCCAGCAGTGGGGGCAGGCGCCCCTCTGGAAACACCATATATTTT. Its translation: CASSGGRRPSGNTIYF. V and J are TRBV28 and TRBJ1-3; D perhaps matches TRBD1 (6 bases). V lost 5 bases and J lost 0, with 14 bases in between. The germline CDR1 and CDR2 sequences are MDHEN and SYDVKM. This CDR3 contains 16 residues.

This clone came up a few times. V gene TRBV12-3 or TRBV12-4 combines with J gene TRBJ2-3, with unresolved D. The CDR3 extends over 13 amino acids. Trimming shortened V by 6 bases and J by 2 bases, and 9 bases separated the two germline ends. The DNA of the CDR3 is TGTGCCAGCAGACTAAGGAACACAGATACGCAGTATTTT. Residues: CASRLRNTDTQYF.

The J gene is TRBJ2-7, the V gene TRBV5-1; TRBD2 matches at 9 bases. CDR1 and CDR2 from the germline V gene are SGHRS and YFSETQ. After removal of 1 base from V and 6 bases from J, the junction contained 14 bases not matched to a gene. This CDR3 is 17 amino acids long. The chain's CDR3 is CASSLSSGASGTPEQYF. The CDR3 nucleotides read TGCGCCAGCAGCTTGAGTTCGGGTGCTAGCGGGACTCCCGAGCAGTACTTC.

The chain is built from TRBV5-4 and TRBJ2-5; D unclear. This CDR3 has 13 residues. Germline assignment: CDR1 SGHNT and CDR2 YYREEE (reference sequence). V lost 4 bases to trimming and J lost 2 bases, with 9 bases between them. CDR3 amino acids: CASSPQWQETQYF. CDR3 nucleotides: TGTGCCAGCAGCCCCCAGTGGCAAGAGACCCAGTACTTC.

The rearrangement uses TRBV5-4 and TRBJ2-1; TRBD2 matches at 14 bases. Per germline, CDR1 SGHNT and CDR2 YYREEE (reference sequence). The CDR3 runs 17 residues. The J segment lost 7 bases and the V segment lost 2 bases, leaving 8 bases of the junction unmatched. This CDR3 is CASSFGPGTSGSNEQFF. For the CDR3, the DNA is TGTGCCAGCAGCTTTGGTCCGGGGACTAGCGGGAGTAATGAGCAGTTCTTC.

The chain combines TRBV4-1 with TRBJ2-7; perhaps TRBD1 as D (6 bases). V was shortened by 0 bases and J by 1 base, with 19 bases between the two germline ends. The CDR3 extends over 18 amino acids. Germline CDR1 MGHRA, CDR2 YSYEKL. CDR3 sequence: CASSQERNLGTRSYEQYF. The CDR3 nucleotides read TGCGCCAGCAGCCAAGAAAGGAACCTCGGGACAAGGTCCTACGAGCAGTACTTC.

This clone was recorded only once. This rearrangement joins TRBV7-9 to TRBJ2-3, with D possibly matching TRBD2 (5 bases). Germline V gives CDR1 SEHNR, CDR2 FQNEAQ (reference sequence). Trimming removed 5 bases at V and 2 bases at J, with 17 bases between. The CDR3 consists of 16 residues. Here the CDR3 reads CASSPRRVINTDTQYF. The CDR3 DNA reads TGTGCCAGCAGCCCCCGGCGGGTTATAAACACAGATACGCAGTATTTT.

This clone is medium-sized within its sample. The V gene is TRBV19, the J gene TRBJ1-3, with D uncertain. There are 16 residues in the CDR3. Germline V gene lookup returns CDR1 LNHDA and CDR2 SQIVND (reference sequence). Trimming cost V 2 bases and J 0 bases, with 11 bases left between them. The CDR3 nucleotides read TGTGCCAGTAGTATACGTCCCCGTTTCTCTGGAAACACCATATATTTT. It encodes CASSIRPRFSGNTIYF.

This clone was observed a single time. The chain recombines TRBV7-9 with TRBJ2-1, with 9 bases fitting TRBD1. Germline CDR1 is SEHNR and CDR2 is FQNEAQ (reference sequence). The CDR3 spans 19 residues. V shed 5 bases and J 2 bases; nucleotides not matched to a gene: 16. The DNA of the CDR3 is TGTGCCAGCAGCGACACGCTGGGACAGGGTAATTCGGCCTACAATGAGCAGTTCTTC. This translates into CASSDTLGQGNSAYNEQFF.

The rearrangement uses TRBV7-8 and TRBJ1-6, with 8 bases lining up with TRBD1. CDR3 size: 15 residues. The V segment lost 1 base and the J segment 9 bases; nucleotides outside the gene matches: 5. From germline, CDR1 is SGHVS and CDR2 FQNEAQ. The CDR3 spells CASSLEDRVGSPLHF. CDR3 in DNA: TGTGCCAGCAGCTTAGAGGACAGGGTTGGTTCACCCCTCCACTTT. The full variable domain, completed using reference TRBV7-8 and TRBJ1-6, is GAGVSQSPRYKVAKRGQDVALRCDPISGHVSLFWYQQALGQGPEFLTYFQNEAQLDKSGLPSDRFFAERPEGSVSTLKIQRTQQEDSAVYLCASSLEDRVGSPLHFGNGTRLTVT.

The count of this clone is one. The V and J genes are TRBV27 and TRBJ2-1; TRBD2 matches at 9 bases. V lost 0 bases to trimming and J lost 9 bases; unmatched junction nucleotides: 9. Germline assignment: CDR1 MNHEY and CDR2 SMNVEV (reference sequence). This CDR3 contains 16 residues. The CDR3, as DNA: TGTGCCAGCAGTTTATCGGCGGGAGGGCCAGGGGGTGAGCAGTTCTTC. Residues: CASSLSAGGPGGEQFF.

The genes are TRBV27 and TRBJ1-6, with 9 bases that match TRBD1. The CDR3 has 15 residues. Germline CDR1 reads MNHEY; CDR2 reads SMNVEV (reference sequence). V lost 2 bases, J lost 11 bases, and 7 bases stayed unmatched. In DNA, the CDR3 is TGTGCCAGCAGTTTAACATCGACAGGGGGGACACCCCTCCACTTT. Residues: CASSLTSTGGTPLHF.

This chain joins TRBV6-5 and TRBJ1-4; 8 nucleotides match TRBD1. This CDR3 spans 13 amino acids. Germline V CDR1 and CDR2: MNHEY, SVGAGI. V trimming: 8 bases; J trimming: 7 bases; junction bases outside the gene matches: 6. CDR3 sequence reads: CASVGQVGEKLFF. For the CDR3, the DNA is TGTGCCAGCGTGGGACAGGTCGGTGAAAAACTGTTTTTT.